This T cell receptor (beta chain) was identified during a study of long-term antiretroviral therapy in people with HIV. General study findings and limits: Post-treatment diversity went higher with ART but stayed below transplant donor controls. Clones expanded before ART dominated the repertoire at all time points. Unavailable data included ART adherence, viral resistance and therapy changes (switches in treatment).

Germline CDR1 GTSNPN, CDR2 SVGIG (reference sequence). V lost 0 bases and J 4 bases, leaving 6 bases between the germline ends. The CDR3 extends over 12 amino acids. Concerning this clone itself: The antigen is not known.

This was the immunoSEQ v3.0 assay at survey level. Sequencing of each sample targeted about 35,000-50,000 T-cell genomes. Method: immunoSEQ multiplex PCR; TCRdb's copy keeps in-frame clones and lacks some. Seen here are around 21,000 clones, more than 65% observed once, and the top ten hold over 8%. This receptor was obtained from a man aged 45-60 years with HIV. This material consisted of unsorted PBMCs, taken at the start of antiretroviral therapy. This chain uses TRBV30 with TRBJ1-2, with D uncertain. The CDR3 loop is CAWSVQVYGYTF. CDR3 DNA: TGTGCCTGGAGTGTACAAGTCTATGGCTACACCTTC.